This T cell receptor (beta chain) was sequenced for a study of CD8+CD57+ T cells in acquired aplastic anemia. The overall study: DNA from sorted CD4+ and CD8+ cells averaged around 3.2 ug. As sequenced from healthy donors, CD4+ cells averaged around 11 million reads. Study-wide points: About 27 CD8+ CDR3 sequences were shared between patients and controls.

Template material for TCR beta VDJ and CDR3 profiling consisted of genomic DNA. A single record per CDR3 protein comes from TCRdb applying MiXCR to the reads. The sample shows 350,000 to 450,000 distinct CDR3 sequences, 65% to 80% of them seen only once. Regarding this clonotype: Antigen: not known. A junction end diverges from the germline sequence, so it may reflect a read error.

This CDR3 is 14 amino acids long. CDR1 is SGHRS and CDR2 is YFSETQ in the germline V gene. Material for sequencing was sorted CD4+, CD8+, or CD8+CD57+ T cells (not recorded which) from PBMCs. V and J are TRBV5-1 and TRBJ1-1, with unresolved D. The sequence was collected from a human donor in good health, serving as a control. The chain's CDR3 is CASSLTSGVHEAFF. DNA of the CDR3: TGTGCCAGCAGCTTAACGAGCGGGGTTCACGAAGCTTTCTTT. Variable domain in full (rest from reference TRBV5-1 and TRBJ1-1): KAGVTQTPRYLIKTRGQQVTLSCSPISGHRSVSWYQQTPGQGLQFLFEYFSETQRNKGNFPGRFSGRQFSNSRSEMNVSTLELGDSALYLCASSLTSGVHEAFFGQGTRLTVV.